This entry describes one T cell receptor beta chain. Some clones are missing from TCRdb's copy, which holds only in-frame ones; the method was immunoSEQ multiplex PCR. The data show about 200,000 clones, around nine tenths seen once. The data are from a study of blood T cell repertoires in COVID-19. Germline V lookup: CDR1 SGHRS, CDR2 YFSETQ. Losses at the gene ends were 0 bases for V and 5 bases for J; bases not matched to a gene: 7. CDR3 size: 15 residues. The chain recombines TRBV5-1 with TRBJ2-7; 8 nucleotides line up with TRBD2. The source is a man between 50 and 59 years old with COVID-19, enrolled during active disease. Sequencing was performed on peripheral blood. CDR3 bases: TGCGCCAGCAGCTTGGATTACACTAGCGGAAACGAGCAGTACTTC. This gives the protein CASSLDYTSGNEQYF. The full variable domain, in which reference TRBV5-1 and TRBJ2-7 provide the parts outside the CDR3, is KAGVTQTPRYLIKTRGQQVTLSCSPISGHRSVSWYQQTPGQGLQFLFEYFSETQRNKGNFPGRFSGRQFSNSRSEMNVSTLELGDSALYLCASSLDYTSGNEQYFGPGTRLTVT.